This entry features one TCR beta chain sequence. This entry is derived from a study of cytomegalovirus exposure and HLA in healthy donors. The PCR contained 60 Vbeta and 13 Jbeta primers. The method was immunoSEQ multiplex PCR; TCRdb's version includes in-frame clones alone and lacks a portion of them. The table has approximately 220,000 clones, around 79% seen once. Sequenced input: PBMCs. This sequence was found in a man aged 18 to 29 in good health and CMV-seronegative.

CDR3 in amino acids: CAWEGPPDRHQETQYF. CDR3 nucleotides: TGTGCCTGGGAGGGGCCCCCCGACAGGCATCAAGAGACCCAGTACTTC. The chain is built from TRBV30 and TRBJ2-5; a possible D gene is TRBD1 (6 bases). Germline V gene data show CDR1 as GTSNPN and CDR2 as SVGIG (reference sequence). Trimming removed 5 bases at V and 2 bases at J, with 21 bases between. There are 16 residues in the CDR3. The variable domain in full, completed from reference TRBV30 and TRBJ2-5, reads SQTIHQWPATLVQPVGSPLSLECTVEGTSNPNLYWYRQAAGRGLQLLFYSVGIGQISSEVPQNLSASRPQDRQFILSSKKLLLSDSGFYLCAWEGPPDRHQETQYFGPGTRLLVL.